This T cell receptor beta chain was captured by sequencing in a study of T cell repertoires in cytomegalovirus infection. About the study: Public TCR beta signatures indicated both CMV infection and matching HLA type.

V trimming: 0 bases; J trimming: 4 bases; junction bases outside the gene matches: 10. This CDR3 region has 17 residues. Germline CDR1 is DFQATT and CDR2 is SNEGSKA (reference sequence). Notes on this clonotype: Its antigen remains unidentified.

TCRdb re-analysed the reads in MiXCR, keeping a single row per CDR3 protein. Among roughly 920,000 distinct CDR3 sequences listed, approximately 31% were seen once. The chain combines TRBV20-1 with TRBJ2-3; 10 bases fit TRBD2. Sequencing used cultured CD8+ T cells from PBMCs, obtained from culture after CMV antigen stimulation. The origin of this receptor is a human donor in good health (CMV status not recorded). Some clones in this sample may be carry-over from other donors' samples. The CDR3 protein is CSARDQASGGGADTQYF. In nucleotides, the CDR3 is TGCAGTGCTAGAGATCAGGCTAGCGGGGGAGGCGCAGATACGCAGTATTTT.